This T cell receptor beta chain is drawn from a study of T cell responses to AZD1222 COVID-19 vaccine. The study, taken as a whole, reports: Breadth and depth of Spike-specific TCRs rose after two AZD1222 doses. Researchers report vaccine-associated CD4 TCRs spanning spike, with dominance at 160-218 and 743-854. AZD1222 recipients seropositive at baseline numbered only 5 or 6. Donors were largely white British and mainly female; clonal diversity was possibly underestimated.

Trimming took 2 bases from V and 10 from J, leaving 15 bases between them. Germline loops: CDR1 MNHNS, CDR2 SASEGT. The length of the CDR3 is 15 residues. The repertoire was sequenced with immunoSEQ multiplex PCR; TCRdb's copy has only in-frame clones and lacks some. Of over 75,000 clones listed, around 90% are singletons. As concerns this clone: As yet, its antigen is unknown.

The genes are TRBV6-1 and TRBJ1-6, with D possibly TRBD1 on 5 matching bases. This receptor was identified in an adult in good health. The material was peripheral blood, obtained on day 0 of AZD1222 vaccination. CDR3 amino acids: CASSELGRRGSPLHF. The CDR3 DNA reads TGTGCCAGCAGTGAACTTGGCAGGAGGGGATCACCCCTCCACTTT.